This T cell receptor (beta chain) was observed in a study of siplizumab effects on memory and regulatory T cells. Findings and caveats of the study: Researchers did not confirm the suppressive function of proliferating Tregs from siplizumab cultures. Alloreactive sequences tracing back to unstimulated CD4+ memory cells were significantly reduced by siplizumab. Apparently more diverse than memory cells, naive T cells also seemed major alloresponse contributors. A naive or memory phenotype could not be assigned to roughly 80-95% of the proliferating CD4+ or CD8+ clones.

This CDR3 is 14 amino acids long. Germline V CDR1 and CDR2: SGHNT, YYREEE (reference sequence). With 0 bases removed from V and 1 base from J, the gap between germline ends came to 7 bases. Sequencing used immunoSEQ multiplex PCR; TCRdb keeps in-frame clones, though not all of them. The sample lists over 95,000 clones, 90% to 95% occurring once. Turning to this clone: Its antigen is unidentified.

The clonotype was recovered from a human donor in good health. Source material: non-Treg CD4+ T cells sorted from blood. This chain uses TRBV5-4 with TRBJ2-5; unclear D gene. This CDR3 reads CASSLGHIQETQYF. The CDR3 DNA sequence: TGTGCCAGCAGCTTGGGACACATCCAAGAGACCCAGTACTTC.